This T cell receptor beta chain was recovered during a study of blood T cell repertoires in COVID-19. The wider study: The study drew acute and convalescent COVID-19 samples from the United States, Italy and Spain. Sources were T cells, B-cell-depleted T cells, or PBMCs; the material itself was cDNA or gDNA.

All enrollees were roughly 18 to 90 years old and from approximately 24 US areas. Under the authors' procedure: For nucleated cells, counts were estimated from reference gene primer amplification. Clones were read by immunoSEQ multiplex PCR, and TCRdb kept only the in-frame ones, dropping some. V and J calls and clone size are as listed in that table; D and trimming were resolved from the DNA. In the table there are roughly 260,000 clones, over 80% of which are singletons. The CDR3 totals 17 residues. V lost 5 bases and J lost 0, with 19 bases in between. The germline V gene encodes CDR1 LNHDA and CDR2 SQIVND (reference sequence).

Source material: PBMCs or T cells enriched from blood (not recorded which). The sequence came from a woman aged 25 to 39 with acute COVID-19. V and J are TRBV19 and TRBJ1-1; D possibly corresponds to TRBD1 (5 bases). The CDR3 DNA is TGTGCCAGTAGTCCGGGGGGTTTAGCACGATTGAACACTGAAGCTTTCTTT. This translates into CASSPGGLARLNTEAFF.